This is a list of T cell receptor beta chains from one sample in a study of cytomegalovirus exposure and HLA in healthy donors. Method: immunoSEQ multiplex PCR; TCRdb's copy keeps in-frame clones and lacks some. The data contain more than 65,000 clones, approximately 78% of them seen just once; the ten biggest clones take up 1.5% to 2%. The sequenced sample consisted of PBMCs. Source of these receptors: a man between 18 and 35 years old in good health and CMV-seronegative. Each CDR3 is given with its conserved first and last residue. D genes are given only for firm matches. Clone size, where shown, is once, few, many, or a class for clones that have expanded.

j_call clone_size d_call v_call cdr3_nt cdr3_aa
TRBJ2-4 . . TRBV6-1 TGTGCCAGCAGTGAATCTAAGGGGGGGGCAGCCATTCAGTACTTC CASSESKGGAAIQYF
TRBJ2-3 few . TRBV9 TGTGCCAGCAGCGTATTGGCGGAAACAGATACGCAGTATTTT CASSVLAETDTQYF
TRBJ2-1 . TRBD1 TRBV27 TGTGCCAGCAGTTTATCCGCAACCTCGGGACAGGTCCTTTACAATGAACAGTTCTTC CASSLSATSGQVLYNEQFF
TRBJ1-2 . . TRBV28 TGTGCCAGCAGCCTACAGGGAGGGGACTATGGCTACACCTTC CASSLQGGDYGYTF
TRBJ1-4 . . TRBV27 TGTGCCAGCAGTTTATTTTTAGGGGGAAAACTGTTTTTT CASSLFLGGKLFF
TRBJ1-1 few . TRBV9 TGTGCCAGCAGCGTAGGGGGAAGGGGCACTGAAGCTTTCTTT CASSVGGRGTEAFF
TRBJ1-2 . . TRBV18 TGTGCCAGCTCACCGACAGATAACTATGGCTACACCTTC CASSPTDNYGYTF
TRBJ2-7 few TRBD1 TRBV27 TGTGCCAGCAGTCCCGAGACAGGGCCCTACGAGCAGTACTTC CASSPETGPYEQYF
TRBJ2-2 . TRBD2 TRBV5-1 TGCGCCAGCACCGGAGGGACTAGCGGGAGGGAGAGCACCGGGGAGCTGTTTTTT CASTGGTSGRESTGELFF
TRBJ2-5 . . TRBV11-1 TGTGCCAGCAGCTTGGAGGGTGTGGAGACCCAGTACTTC CASSLEGVETQYF
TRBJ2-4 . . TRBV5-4 TGTGCCAGCAGCCCGACAGGAGCCAAAAACATTCAGTACTTC CASSPTGAKNIQYF
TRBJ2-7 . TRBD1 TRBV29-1 TGCAGCGCTGGACAGGGTTCCTACGAGCAGTACTTC CSAGQGSYEQYF
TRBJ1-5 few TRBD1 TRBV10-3 TGTGCCACCTCTCCGGGACAGGGGAACAATCAGCCCCAGCATTTT CATSPGQGNNQPQHF
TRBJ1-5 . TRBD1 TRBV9 TGTGCCAGCAGCGCTACGGACAGGCCACATCAGCCCCAGCATTTT CASSATDRPHQPQHF
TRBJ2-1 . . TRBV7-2 TGTGCCAGCAGCTCGGAGCAGGAGCAGTTCTTC CASSSEQEQFF
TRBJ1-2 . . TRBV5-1 TGCGCCAGCAGCACAGAGTACTATGGCTACACCTTC CASSTEYYGYTF
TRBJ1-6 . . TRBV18 TGTGCCAGCTCACCGGAGGCAGGCAGGTCACCCCTCCACTTT CASSPEAGRSPLHF
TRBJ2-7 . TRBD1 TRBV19 TGTGCCAGTAGTATTTCGGGACAGGGGGCCTACGAGCAGTACTTC CASSISGQGAYEQYF
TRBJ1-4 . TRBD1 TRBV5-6 TGTGCCAGCAGCTCCGGGACAGGGCCAGCAACTAATGAAAAACTGTTTTTT CASSSGTGPATNEKLFF
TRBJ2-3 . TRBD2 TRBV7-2 TGTGCCAGCAGCCTCGACGCGGGGGGGGCGCAGTATTTT CASSLDAGGAQYF
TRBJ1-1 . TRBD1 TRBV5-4 TGTGCCAGCAGCTGGGGACAGTCGAACACTGAAGCTTTCTTT CASSWGQSNTEAFF
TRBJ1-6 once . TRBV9 TGTGCCAGCAGCGTAGCAGGACAGAATTCACCCCTCCACTTT CASSVAGQNSPLHF
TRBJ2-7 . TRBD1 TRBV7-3 TGTGCCAGCAGCCCCCGTGGGGCAGGGGGCATAAACGAGCAGTACTTC CASSPRGAGGINEQYF
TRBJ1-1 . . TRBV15 TGTGCCACCAGCAGAACTACCAACACTGAAGCTTTCTTT CATSRTTNTEAFF
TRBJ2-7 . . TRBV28 TGTGCCAGCAGTTTACAGGTTCGGGAGCAGTACTTC CASSLQVREQYF
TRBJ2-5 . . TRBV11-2 TGTGCCAGCAGCTTACGGGGTCGTGAGACCCAGTACTTC CASSLRGRETQYF
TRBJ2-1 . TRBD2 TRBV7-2 TGTGCCAGCAGCTCAGGACTAGTCTACAATGAGCAGTTCTTC CASSSGLVYNEQFF
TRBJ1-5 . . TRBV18 TGTGCCAGCTCACCGACCCTGCCTGGAGGTAGCAATCAGCCCCAGCATTTT CASSPTLPGGSNQPQHF
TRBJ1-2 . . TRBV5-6 TGTGCCAGCAGCTGGAGGTTAACAGGGCCTCTCTTC CASSWRLTGPLF
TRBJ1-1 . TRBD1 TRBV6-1 TGTGCCAGCAGCCGGACAGGGGAGAACACTGAAGCTTTCTTT CASSRTGENTEAFF
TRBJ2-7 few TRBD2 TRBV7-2 TGTGCCAGCAGCTTAGCTAATGCGGGAGCCGAGCAGTACTTC CASSLANAGAEQYF